This T cell receptor beta chain was recorded in a study of T-cell reconstitution after alpha-beta-depleted transplantation in children. Construction of the TCRbeta library involved unique molecular identifiers. From the PCR reads, TCRdb called clonotypes with MiXCR, one entry per CDR3 protein. The repertoire holds around 440,000 distinct CDR3 sequences, roughly a tenth seen once, with approximately 2% in the top ten. This clonotype was seen repeatedly, ten times or more. The CDR3 sequence is 15 residues long. Germline assignment: CDR1 SNHLY and CDR2 FYNNEI. Trimming stripped 3 bases from V and 2 bases from J, with 11 bases between.

The chain is built from TRBV2 and TRBJ2-4; D is possibly TRBD2 (6 bases). The source was PBMCs, collected before TCRalphabeta/CD19-depleted stem cell transplant. This sequence was found in a child aged 2-15 years with inherited bone marrow failure, due to receive a stem cell transplant. The CDR3 loop reads CASSDGGRSKNIQYF. In DNA form, the CDR3 reads TGTGCCAGCAGTGATGGGGGGAGGTCCAAAAACATTCAGTACTTC. Filled out from reference TRBV2 and TRBJ2-4, the complete variable domain reads EPEVTQTPSHQVTQMGQEVILRCVPISNHLYFYWYRQILGQKVEFLVSFYNNEISEKSEIFDDQFSVERPDGSNFTLKIRSTKLEDSAMYFCASSDGGRSKNIQYFGAGTRLSVL.